This entry features one T cell receptor (beta chain) sequence. The source of the sample is a study of blood T cell repertoires in COVID-19. The CDR3 is 13 residues long. J lost 4 bases, V lost 4 bases, and 3 bases had no gene match. Germline V lookup: CDR1 MNHEY, CDR2 SVGEGT. Some clones are missing from TCRdb's copy, which holds only in-frame ones; the method was immunoSEQ multiplex PCR. This table has roughly 250,000 clones, about 88% appearing once. The sample consisted of peripheral blood. This chain connects TRBV6-2 or TRBV6-3 to TRBJ1-2; TRBD1 aligns across 7 bases. The receptor's source is a middle-aged woman who had recovered from COVID-19. CDR3 protein: CASSWGQTYGYTF. The CDR3 DNA reads TGTGCCAGCAGTTGGGGACAGACCTATGGCTACACCTTC.